The next 15 T cell receptor beta chains were all read from a single sample in a study of T cell clonotyping in hematopoietic cell transplantation. Here immunoSEQ multiplex PCR was the method, and the copy in TCRdb shows in-frame clones only, minus some. Among about 1,100 clones listed, approximately 70% were seen once. Sequenced here: peripheral blood mononuclear cells, sampled 100 days after allogeneic stem cell transplant. The receptor set was obtained from a female patient younger than 45 who had an allogeneic stem cell transplant, so T cells may come from the graft donor. Some clones in this sample may be carry-over from other donors' samples.

The chain carries TRBV7-3 and TRBJ2-1; TRBD2 matches 8 bases. The CDR3 extends over 15 amino acids. V dropped 8 bases and J dropped 4; count of bases not matched to a gene: 10. Per germline, CDR1 SGHTA and CDR2 FQGTGA. The CDR3, as DNA: TGTGCCAGCGGGCGAGCGGGGGCCGGTTACAATGAGCAGTTCTTC. Its protein is CASGRAGAGYNEQFF.

This clone was observed a handful of times. The rearrangement links TRBV2 to TRBJ1-2; no clear D gene. The germline V gene has CDR1 SNHLY and CDR2 FYNNEI. The CDR3 sequence is 13 residues long. Deletions cut 10 bases from V and 0 bases from J, with 12 bases between. The CDR3 region is CATLDGTNYGYTF. In DNA, the CDR3 is TGTGCCACCCTGGACGGAACTAACTATGGCTACACCTTC.

Points on this clone: Likely a read error: the CDR3 ends without its conserved phenylalanine or tryptophan. DNA for the CDR3: TGTGCCAGTAGTATAGGAGGGGGGACTGAAGCTTTCTCT. The encoded protein is CASSIGGGTEAFS. The V and J genes are TRBV19 and TRBJ1-1, with D possibly being TRBD1 (6 bases). With 1 base removed from V and 5 bases from J, the gap between germline ends came to 8 bases. The CDR3 is made up of 13 amino acids. Germline V CDR1 and CDR2: LNHDA, SQIVND (reference sequence).

J is TRBJ2-5 and V is TRBV7-6; 7 bases line up with TRBD1. The CDR3 covers 17 residues. The V gene's germline CDR1 is SGHVS and CDR2 FNYEAQ. The J segment lost 1 base and the V segment lost 5 bases, leaving 13 bases of the junction unmatched. CDR3 region: CASSPRQGGLGQETQYF. The CDR3, as DNA: TGTGCCAGCAGCCCGAGACAGGGCGGGTTAGGCCAAGAGACCCAGTACTTC.

The rearrangement joins TRBV7-6 to TRBJ2-7; tentative D call: TRBD2 (5 bases). The CDR3 is made up of 13 amino acids. V was trimmed by 0 bases and J by 5 bases, leaving 8 bases between them. From germline, CDR1 is SGHVS and CDR2 FNYEAQ. For the CDR3, the DNA is TGTGCCAGCAGCTTAGCGCGGGCAGACGAGCAGTACTTC. Protein: CASSLARADEQYF.

This clone was observed a handful of times. This chain connects TRBV7-8 to TRBJ2-5, with 9 bases matching TRBD1. Germline V lookup: CDR1 SGHVS, CDR2 FQNEAQ. The V segment lost 8 bases and the J segment 5 bases; nucleotides outside the gene matches: 24. The CDR3 has 19 amino acids. The CDR3 nucleotides read TGTGCCAGCCTCCCCACCGGGACAGGGTTAGGGGGTTTTGTGGAGACCCAGTACTTC. Amino acid sequence: CASLPTGTGLGGFVETQYF. The full variable domain, rest sourced from reference TRBV7-8 and TRBJ2-5, is GAGVSQSPRYKVAKRGQDVALRCDPISGHVSLFWYQQALGQGPEFLTYFQNEAQLDKSGLPSDRFFAERPEGSVSTLKIQRTQQEDSAVYLCASLPTGTGLGGFVETQYFGPGTRLLVL.

The chain joins TRBV6-6 to TRBJ1-1; no definite D call. Germline assignment: CDR1 MNHNY and CDR2 SVGAGI (reference sequence). This CDR3 has 12 residues. Trimming took 2 bases from V and 1 from J, leaving 2 bases between them. In DNA form, the CDR3 reads TGTGCCAGCAGTTACCCGAACACTGAAGCTTTCTTT. This sequence encodes CASSYPNTEAFF.

The chain recombines TRBV20-1 with TRBJ1-2; possible D gene TRBD1, 5 bases. Trimming removed 6 bases from V and 8 bases from J, with 13 bases in between. There are 11 residues in the CDR3. Looked up from germline, CDR1 is DFQATT and CDR2 is SNEGSKA (reference sequence). The CDR3 reads CSARHRTGYTF. The CDR3 DNA is TGCAGTGCCAGGCATCGGACAGGCTACACCTTC.

V usage is TRBV6-9 and J usage is TRBJ2-1; the match to TRBD2 covers 7 bases. This CDR3 has 14 residues. Trimming at V came to 8 bases and at J to 8 bases, leaving 12 bases not matched to a gene. CDR1 and CDR2 from the germline V gene are MNHGY and SVAAGI. The CDR3 sequence: CASCPPLGGDEQFF. The DNA of the CDR3 is TGTGCCAGCTGCCCTCCCCTGGGGGGGGATGAGCAGTTCTTC.

This chain joins TRBV4-1 and TRBJ2-3; D unclear. The CDR3 has 13 residues. Trimming pared 1 base from V and 3 bases from J, leaving 5 bases between. Germline V lookup: CDR1 MGHRA, CDR2 YSYEKL. CDR3: CASSQVGTDTQYF. CDR3 in DNA: TGCGCCAGCAGCCAAGTGGGGACAGATACGCAGTATTTT.

The sample holds one count of this clone. This chain links TRBV7-3 with TRBJ2-1, with 9 bases identical to TRBD2. The CDR3 covers 18 residues. The germline CDR1 and CDR2 sequences are SGHTA and FQGTGA. Trimming removed 5 bases from V and 6 bases from J; junction bases left unmatched: 17. The CDR3 region is CASSLNPGLAGLGNEQFF. CDR3 in DNA: TGTGCCAGCAGCCTTAACCCCGGGCTAGCGGGGTTGGGCAATGAGCAGTTCTTC.

Only one count was recorded for this clone. This chain joins TRBV2 and TRBJ2-6; 7 bases are a match to TRBD1. V shed 9 bases, J shed 1 base, and the junction held 0 bases outside the gene matches. CDR1 and CDR2 from the germline V gene are SNHLY and FYNNEI. CDR3 length equals 13 residues. CDR3 residues: CARTGSGANVLTF. CDR3 nucleotide sequence: TGTGCCAGGACAGGGTCTGGGGCCAACGTCCTGACTTTC.

V and J are TRBV5-8 and TRBJ2-7; D possibly matches TRBD1 or TRBD2 (7 bases each). V was pared by 4 bases and J by 3 bases, with 14 bases between. Germline-derived CDR1 and CDR2 are SGHTS and YDEGEE. CDR3 length: 14 residues. The CDR3 spells CASSGEGAIYEQYF. As DNA, the CDR3 is TGTGCCAGCAGCGGGGAGGGGGCGATCTACGAGCAGTACTTC.

The V gene is TRBV19, the J gene TRBJ1-3; possible D gene TRBD1, 5 bases. The CDR3 has 14 amino acids. CDR1 and CDR2 (germline): LNHDA, SQIVND (reference sequence). V lost 5 bases, J lost 1 base, and 9 bases lay in between. The CDR3 sequence: CASSLPGSGNTIYF. Written as DNA, the CDR3 is TGTGCCAGTAGTCTTCCAGGGTCTGGAAACACCATATATTTT.

J is TRBJ2-2 and V is TRBV7-3; D remains ambiguous. Germline V gene lookup returns CDR1 SGHTA and CDR2 FQGTGA. The CDR3 runs to 13 residues. V dropped 5 bases and J dropped 3 bases, with 7 bases sitting between them. This CDR3 reads CASSLVDTGELFF. For the CDR3, the DNA is TGTGCCAGCAGCCTGGTTGACACCGGGGAGCTGTTTTTT.